This TCR beta chain was obtained from a study of identical twins. Overall study findings and caveats: Analyses of zero insertions could be partly confounded by invariant MAIT and iNKT cells. Within twin pairs, the out-of-frame alpha sequences they shared showed excess low generation probability. Cord blood beta clonotypes present at high abundance carried fewer insertions; no such pattern appeared in memory repertoires.

Only a few counts were recorded for this clonotype. What it recognizes is unknown. TCRdb independently ran MiXCR on the 5' RACE reads; one entry per CDR3 protein. The sample includes about 480,000 distinct CDR3 sequences, 14% seen only once; the top ten take approximately 0.52%. Per the germline V gene, CDR1 is MNHEY and CDR2 is SVGAGI. The CDR3 has 16 amino acids. J lost 2 bases, V lost 2 bases, and 4 bases had no gene match. Every sampled donor was Caucasian and healthy. This same sample was also part of a study on yellow fever vaccine responses in identical twins.

The clonotype was recovered from a woman aged 18-29 years in good health. Specimen: CD4+ T cells sorted from blood. The V call is TRBV6-5, the J call TRBJ2-3; 10 nucleotides match TRBD2. CDR3 nucleotide sequence: TGTGCCAGCAGTTACCTGGGACTAGCGATCACAGATACGCAGTATTTT. Translation: CASSYLGLAITDTQYF.